The entry below describes one T cell receptor (beta chain). The CDR3 is 16 amino acids. The V gene's germline CDR1 is KGHDR and CDR2 SFDVKD. V trimming: 5 bases; J trimming: 3 bases; junction bases outside the gene matches: 8. TCRdb's table, derived via immunoSEQ multiplex PCR, lists solely in-frame clones and lacks some. The repertoire has 200,000 to 300,000 clones, approximately 88% of them found once; the top ten carry approximately 2.3%. This specimen belongs to a study of blood T cell repertoires in COVID-19. Participants, about 18 to 90 years old, spanned more than 20 US areas. The source material was PBMCs or T cells enriched from blood (not recorded which). The clonotype was recovered from a woman between 40 and 50 years old with acute COVID-19. The J gene is TRBJ2-2, the V gene TRBV24-1; TRBD2 agrees at 7 bases. The DNA for the CDR3 is TGTGCCACCAGTGCGTTTGGGGGGGTCGACACCGGGGAGCTGTTTTTT. It specifies CATSAFGGVDTGELFF.